The 4 T cell receptor beta chains in this list originate from one sample, sequenced in a study of cytomegalovirus exposure and HLA in healthy donors. The study ran its PCR with 60 Vbeta and 13 Jbeta primers. The protocol was immunoSEQ multiplex PCR, while the TCRdb copy is restricted to in-frame clones and leaves out a portion. The data show some 140,000 clones, around three quarters seen once. The sequenced sample was PBMCs. The source of these receptors is a man between 18 and 29 years old in good health and CMV-seronegative.

The V and J genes are TRBV11-2 and TRBJ1-1; D is unresolved. Germline lookup yields CDR1 SGHAT and CDR2 FQNNGV. V was trimmed by 6 bases and J by 6 bases, leaving 14 bases between them. This CDR3 contains 13 residues. For the CDR3, the DNA is TGTGCCAGCAGGCCTACCGGGGTCGCTGAAGCTTTCTTT. Translation: CASRPTGVAEAFF.

This sequence joins TRBV19 and TRBJ1-4, with 7 positions matching TRBD1. CDR1 and CDR2 (germline): LNHDA, SQIVND (reference sequence). The CDR3 spans 15 residues. With V trimmed by 4 bases and J by 0 bases, 2 bases remained unmatched. The CDR3 nucleotides read TGTGCCAGTAGTAGAGGACAGGCAACTAATGAAAAACTGTTTTTT. This gives the protein CASSRGQATNEKLFF.

This chain uses TRBV5-1 with TRBJ2-2; 7 nucleotides agree with TRBD1. V gave up 4 bases and J gave up 6 bases; unmatched junction bases: 9. Per germline, CDR1 SGHRS and CDR2 YFSETQ. The CDR3 runs to 15 residues. CDR3 coding DNA: TGCGCCAGCAGCGGAGCCCAAGGACAGGCCGGGGAGCTGTTTTTT. Translation gives CASSGAQGQAGELFF.

The rearrangement joins TRBV9 to TRBJ1-3; maybe TRBD1 (5 bases). Per germline, CDR1 SGDLS and CDR2 YYNGEE. Deletions cut 4 bases from V and 0 bases from J, with 11 bases between. The CDR3 contains 15 residues. The CDR3 sequence is CASSLGGYSGNTIYF. The CDR3, as DNA: TGTGCCAGCAGCCTGGGGGGTTACTCTGGAAACACCATATATTTT.